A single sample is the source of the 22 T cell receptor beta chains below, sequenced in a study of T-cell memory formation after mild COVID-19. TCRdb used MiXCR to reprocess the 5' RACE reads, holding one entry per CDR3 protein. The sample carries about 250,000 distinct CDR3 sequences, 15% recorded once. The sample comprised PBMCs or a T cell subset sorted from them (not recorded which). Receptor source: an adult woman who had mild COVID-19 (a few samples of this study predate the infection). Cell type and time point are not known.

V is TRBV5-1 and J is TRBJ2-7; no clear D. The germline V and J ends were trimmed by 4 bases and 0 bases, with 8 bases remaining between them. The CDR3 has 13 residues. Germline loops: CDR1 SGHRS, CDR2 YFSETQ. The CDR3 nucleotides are TGCGCCAGCAGCCCCTTAGACTCCTACGAGCAGTACTTC. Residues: CASSPLDSYEQYF.

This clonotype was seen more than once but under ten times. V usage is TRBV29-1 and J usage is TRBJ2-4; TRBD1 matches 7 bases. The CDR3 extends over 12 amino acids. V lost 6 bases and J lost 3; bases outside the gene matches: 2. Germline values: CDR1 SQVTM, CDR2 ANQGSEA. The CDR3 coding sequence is TGCAGCGTCCGGACAGGCAAAAACATTCAGTACTTC. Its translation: CSVRTGKNIQYF.

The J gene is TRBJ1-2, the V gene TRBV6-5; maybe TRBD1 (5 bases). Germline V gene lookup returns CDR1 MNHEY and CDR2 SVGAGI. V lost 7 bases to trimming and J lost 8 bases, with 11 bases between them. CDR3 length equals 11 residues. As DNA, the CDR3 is TGTGCCAGCACATCTGGGGCCGGCTACACCTTC. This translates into CASTSGAGYTF.

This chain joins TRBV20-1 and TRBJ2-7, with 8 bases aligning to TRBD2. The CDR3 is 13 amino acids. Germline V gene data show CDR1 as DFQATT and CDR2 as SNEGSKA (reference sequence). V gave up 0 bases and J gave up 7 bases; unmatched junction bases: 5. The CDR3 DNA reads TGCAGTGCTAGAGACGGGAGGGCGAGAGAGCAGTACTTC. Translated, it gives CSARDGRAREQYF.

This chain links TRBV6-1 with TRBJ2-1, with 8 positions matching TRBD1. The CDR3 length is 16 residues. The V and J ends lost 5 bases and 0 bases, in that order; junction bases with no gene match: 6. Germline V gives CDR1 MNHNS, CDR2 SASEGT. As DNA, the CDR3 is TGTGCCAGCAGTAGACAGGGGCCGGGCTCCTACAATGAGCAGTTCTTC. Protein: CASSRQGPGSYNEQFF.

CDR3 sequence: CAYSGAGGVHEQYF. The CDR3 DNA reads as TGTGCCTATTCGGGGGCAGGGGGCGTCCACGAGCAGTACTTC. V gene TRBV19 combines with J gene TRBJ2-7; 8 nucleotides line up with TRBD1. The V segment lost 11 bases and the J segment 5 bases; nucleotides outside the gene matches: 14. Germline lookup yields CDR1 LNHDA and CDR2 SQIVND (reference sequence). The CDR3 loop spans 14 amino acids. The entire variable domain, with the rest obtained from reference TRBV19 and TRBJ2-7, is as follows: DGGITQSPKYLFRKEGQNVTLSCEQNLNHDAMYWYRQDPGQGLRLIYYSQIVNDFQKGDIAEGYSVSREKKESFPLTVTSAQKNPTAFYLCAYSGAGGVHEQYFGPGTRLTVT.

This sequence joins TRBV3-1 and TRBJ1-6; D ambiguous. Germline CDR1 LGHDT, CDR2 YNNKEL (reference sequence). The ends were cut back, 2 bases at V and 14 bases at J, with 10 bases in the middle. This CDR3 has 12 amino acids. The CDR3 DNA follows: TGTGCCAGCAGCCAAACGACCCTCACCCTCCACTTT. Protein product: CASSQTTLTLHF.

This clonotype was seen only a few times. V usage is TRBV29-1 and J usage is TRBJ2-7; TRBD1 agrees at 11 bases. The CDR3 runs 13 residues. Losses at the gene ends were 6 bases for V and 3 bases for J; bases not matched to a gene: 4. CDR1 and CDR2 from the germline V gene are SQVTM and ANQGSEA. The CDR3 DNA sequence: TGCAGCGTGAAGGGACAGGGGGACTACGAGCAGTACTTC. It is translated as CSVKGQGDYEQYF.

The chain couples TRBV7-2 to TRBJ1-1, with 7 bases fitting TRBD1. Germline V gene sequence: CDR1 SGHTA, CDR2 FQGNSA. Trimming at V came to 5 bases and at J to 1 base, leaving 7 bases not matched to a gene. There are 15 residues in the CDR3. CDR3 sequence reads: CASSVAGTANTEAFF. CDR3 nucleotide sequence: TGTGCCAGCAGCGTCGCCGGGACAGCGAACACTGAAGCTTTCTTT.

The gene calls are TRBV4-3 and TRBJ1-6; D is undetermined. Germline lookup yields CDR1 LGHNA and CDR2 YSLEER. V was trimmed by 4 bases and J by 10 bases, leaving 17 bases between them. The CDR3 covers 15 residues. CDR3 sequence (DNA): TGCGCCAGCAGCCCTCAGACGTCTTGGGGATCACCCCTCCACTTT. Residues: CASSPQTSWGSPLHF.

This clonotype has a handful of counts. The CDR3 nucleotides read TGTGCCAGCAGGTTTATTTTGGTAGAAAAGGGGGCTGAAGCTTTCTTT. This sequence encodes CASRFILVEKGAEAFF. The J gene is TRBJ1-1, the V gene TRBV12-3 or TRBV12-4; D might be TRBD1 (6 bases). V was shortened by 6 bases and J by 6 bases, with 23 bases between the two germline ends. The CDR3 spans 16 residues.

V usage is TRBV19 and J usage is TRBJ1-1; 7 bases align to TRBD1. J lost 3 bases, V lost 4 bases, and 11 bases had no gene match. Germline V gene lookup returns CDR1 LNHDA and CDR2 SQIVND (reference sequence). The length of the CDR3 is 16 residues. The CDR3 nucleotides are TGTGCCAGTAGTACCGTACGACAGGGCTATGACACTGAAGCTTTCTTT. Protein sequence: CASSTVRQGYDTEAFF.

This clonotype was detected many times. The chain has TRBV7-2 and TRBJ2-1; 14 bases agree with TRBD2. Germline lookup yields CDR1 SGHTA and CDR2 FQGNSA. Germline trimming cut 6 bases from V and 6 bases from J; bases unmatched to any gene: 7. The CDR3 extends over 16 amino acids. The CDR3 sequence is CASSNSGLAGANEQFF. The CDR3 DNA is TGTGCCAGCAGTAACTCGGGACTAGCGGGAGCCAATGAGCAGTTCTTC.

The CDR3 DNA is TGTGCCAGCTCACCAGAAATCGGGGATACTGAAGCTTTCTTT. It encodes CASSPEIGDTEAFF. This rearrangement joins TRBV18 to TRBJ1-1; D is ambiguous. The V gene lost 2 bases and the J gene lost 5 bases, with 12 bases spanning the gap. There are 14 residues in the CDR3. Per the germline V gene, CDR1 is KGHSH and CDR2 is LQKENI.

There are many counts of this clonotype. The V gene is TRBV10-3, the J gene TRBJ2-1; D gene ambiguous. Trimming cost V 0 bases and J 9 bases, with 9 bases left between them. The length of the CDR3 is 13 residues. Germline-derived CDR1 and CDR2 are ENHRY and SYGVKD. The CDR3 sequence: CAISESLGGEQFF. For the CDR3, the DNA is TGTGCCATCAGTGAGTCTCTGGGCGGTGAGCAGTTCTTC.

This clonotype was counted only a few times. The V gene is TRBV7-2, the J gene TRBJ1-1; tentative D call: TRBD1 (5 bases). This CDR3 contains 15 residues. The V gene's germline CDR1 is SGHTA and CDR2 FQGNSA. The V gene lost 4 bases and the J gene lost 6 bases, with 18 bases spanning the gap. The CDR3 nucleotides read TGTGCCAGCAGCTCGGGACGGGAGAACTTAGCTGAAGCTTTCTTT. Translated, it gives CASSSGRENLAEAFF.

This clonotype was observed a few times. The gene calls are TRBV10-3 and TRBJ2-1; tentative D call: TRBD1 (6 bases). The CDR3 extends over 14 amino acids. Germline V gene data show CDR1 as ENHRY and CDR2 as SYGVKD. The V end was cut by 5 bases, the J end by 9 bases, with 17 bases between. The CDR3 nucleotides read TGTGCCATCAGTCTTGGGACATCCCTCGGTGAGCAGTTCTTC. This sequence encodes CAISLGTSLGEQFF.

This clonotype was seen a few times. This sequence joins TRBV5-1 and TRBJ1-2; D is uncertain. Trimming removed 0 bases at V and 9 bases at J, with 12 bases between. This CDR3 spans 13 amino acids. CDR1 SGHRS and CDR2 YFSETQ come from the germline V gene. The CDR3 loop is CASSLGGERSYTF. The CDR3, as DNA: TGCGCCAGCAGCTTGGGCGGGGAAAGAAGCTACACCTTC.

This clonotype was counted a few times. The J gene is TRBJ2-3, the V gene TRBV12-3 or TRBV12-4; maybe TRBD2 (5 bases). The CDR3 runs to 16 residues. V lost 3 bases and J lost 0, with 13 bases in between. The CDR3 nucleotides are TGTGCCAGCAGTTTTAACCTCGGACTGAGCACAGATACGCAGTATTTT. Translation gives CASSFNLGLSTDTQYF.

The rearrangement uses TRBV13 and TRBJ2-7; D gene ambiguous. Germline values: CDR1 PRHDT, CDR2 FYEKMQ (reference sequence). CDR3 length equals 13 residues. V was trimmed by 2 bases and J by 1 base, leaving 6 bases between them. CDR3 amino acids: CASSLFNSYEQYF. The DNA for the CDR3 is TGTGCCAGCAGCTTATTTAATTCCTACGAGCAGTACTTC.

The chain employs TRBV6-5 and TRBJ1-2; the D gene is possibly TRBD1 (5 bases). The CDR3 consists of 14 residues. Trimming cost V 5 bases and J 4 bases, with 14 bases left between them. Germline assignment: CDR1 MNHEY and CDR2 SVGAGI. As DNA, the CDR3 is TGTGCCAGCAGTACCGGACGGGGGATCTATGGCTACACCTTC. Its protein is CASSTGRGIYGYTF.

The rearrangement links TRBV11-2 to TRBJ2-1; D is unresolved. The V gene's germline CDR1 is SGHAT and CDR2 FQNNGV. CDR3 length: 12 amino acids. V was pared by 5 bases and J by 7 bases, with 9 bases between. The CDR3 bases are TGTGCCAGCAGCCCCTACTCGAATGAGCAGTTCTTC. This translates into CASSPYSNEQFF.